These T cell receptor beta chains were read from a single sample in a study of CD8 T cells in ankylosing spondylitis. From the 5' RACE reads, TCRdb called clonotypes with MiXCR, one entry per CDR3 protein. The data contain under 450,000 distinct CDR3 sequences, approximately 20% of them singletons. The sample comprised blood, either unsorted or a sorted T cell fraction (not recorded which). The source of these receptors is a male donor with ankylosing spondylitis or in good health (not recorded which). The CDR3 runs from the conserved cysteine through the conserved F or W. The D gene is left open where the match is weak. Clone size, where shown, is once, few, many, or a class for clones that have expanded.

J	size	V	D	CDR3	DNA
TRBJ2-5	few	TRBV25-1	TRBD2	CASSRTGAGGLETQYF	TGTGCCAGCAGCCGAACCGGCGCGGGGGGCTTAGAGACCCAGTACTTC
TRBJ1-6	few	TRBV12-3/TRBV12-4	-	CASSLAGNNSPLHF	TGTGCCAGCAGTTTAGCGGGGAATAATTCACCCCTCCACTTT
TRBJ2-1	few	TRBV3-1	TRBD2	CASSPIAGSGEQFF	TGTGCCAGCAGCCCTATAGCGGGGTCCGGTGAGCAGTTCTTC
TRBJ2-7	few	TRBV10-3	TRBD2	CAISAGTSGGYEQYF	TGTGCCATCAGTGCCGGGACTAGCGGGGGCTACGAGCAGTACTTC
TRBJ1-1	few	TRBV30	-	CAWTDGARTEAFF	TGTGCCTGGACCGACGGTGCTCGCACTGAAGCTTTCTTT
TRBJ1-2	-	TRBV30	-	CAWTPPHYGYTF	TGTGCCTGGACCCCTCCCCACTATGGCTACACCTTC
TRBJ2-7	few	TRBV9	-	CASSGPGAWDEQYF	TGTGCCAGCAGCGGCCCGGGGGCTTGGGACGAGCAGTACTTC
TRBJ2-4	-	TRBV27	-	CASSFSGTKNIQYF	TGTGCCAGCAGTTTTTCAGGGACCAAAAACATTCAGTACTTC
TRBJ2-7	few	TRBV29-1	TRBD2	CSVEDPSGASYEQYF	TGCAGCGTTGAAGATCCGAGCGGGGCCTCCTACGAGCAGTACTTC
TRBJ2-7	few	TRBV7-2	-	CASSLIGISYEQYF	TGTGCCAGCAGTTTGATAGGTATCTCCTACGAGCAGTACTTC
TRBJ2-2	-	TRBV6-4	-	CASSDGGAGGELFF	TGTGCCAGCAGTGACGGAGGGGCTGGCGGGGAGCTGTTTTTT
TRBJ1-1	many	TRBV5-1	-	CASRRWEDTEAFF	TGCGCCAGCAGACGATGGGAGGACACTGAAGCTTTCTTT
TRBJ2-5	few	TRBV7-6	-	CASSLGPGQETQYF	TGTGCCAGCAGCTTAGGCCCAGGACAAGAGACCCAGTACTTC
TRBJ2-3	-	TRBV12-3/TRBV12-4	-	CASSTIDRTADTQYF	TGTGCCAGCAGTACCATTGACAGAACCGCAGATACGCAGTATTTT
TRBJ2-1	few	TRBV7-2	TRBD2	CASLPRGGDYNEQFF	TGTGCCAGCTTGCCCCGGGGAGGGGACTACAATGAGCAGTTCTTC
TRBJ2-7	once	TRBV27	TRBD1	CASSWGQGLGEQYF	TGTGCCAGCAGTTGGGGACAGGGTCTCGGCGAGCAGTACTTC
TRBJ2-2	few	TRBV19	TRBD2	CASNRDYLTGELFF	TGTGCCAGTAATCGGGACTACCTCACCGGGGAGCTGTTTTTT
TRBJ2-1	few	TRBV7-8	-	CASSLDGTYYNEQFF	TGTGCCAGCAGCTTAGACGGGACATATTACAATGAGCAGTTCTTC
TRBJ1-2	-	TRBV12-3/TRBV12-4	-	CASSSGPGGYTF	TGTGCCAGCAGTTCGGGACCGGGAGGCTACACCTTC
TRBJ2-2	few	TRBV29-1	TRBD1	CSVGDRTTGELFF	TGCAGCGTTGGGGACAGGACTACCGGGGAGCTGTTTTTT
TRBJ2-1	-	TRBV15	TRBD1	CATSRDRYNEQFF	TGTGCCACCAGCAGGGACAGGTACAATGAGCAGTTCTTC
TRBJ1-6	few	TRBV10-2	-	CASSEGSLHF	TGCGCCAGCAGTGAGGGTTCCCTCCACTTT
TRBJ2-7	few	TRBV10-3	-	CAISESMGVEQYF	TGTGCCATCAGTGAGTCGATGGGCGTCGAGCAGTACTTC
TRBJ1-5	-	TRBV29-1	-	CSDRALNQPQHF	TGCAGCGACCGGGCCCTCAATCAGCCCCAGCATTTT
TRBJ2-3	-	TRBV5-6	TRBD2	CASSTTLAGEDTQYF	TGTGCCAGCAGCACCACTCTAGCGGGAGAAGATACGCAGTATTTT
TRBJ2-2	many	TRBV12-3/TRBV12-4	-	CASSSGLAGELFF	TGTGCCAGCAGCTCGGGACTCGCCGGGGAGCTGTTTTTT
TRBJ2-1	few	TRBV7-7	TRBD1	CASSVGQGLDEQFF	TGTGCTAGCAGCGTGGGACAGGGTCTGGATGAGCAGTTCTTC
TRBJ2-1	-	TRBV7-9	-	CASSSQKSGPDLGEQFF	TGTGCCAGCAGCTCCCAGAAGAGCGGGCCAGATTTGGGGGAGCAGTTCTTC
TRBJ2-2	few	TRBV7-6	-	CASSPRPTGELFF	TGTGCCAGCAGCCCAAGGCCCACCGGGGAGCTGTTTTTT
TRBJ2-7	few	TRBV27	-	CASSLSPPSFYEQYF	TGTGCCAGCAGTTTGTCCCCGCCCTCGTTCTACGAGCAGTACTTC
TRBJ2-1	-	TRBV30	-	CAWLRQVTYNEQFF	TGTGCCTGGCTCAGACAGGTCACCTACAATGAGCAGTTCTTC
TRBJ1-2	few	TRBV5-6	-	CASSFGAPVTYGYTF	TGTGCCAGCAGCTTCGGGGCCCCGGTTACCTATGGCTACACCTTC
TRBJ2-3	few	TRBV20-1	-	CSAREHLAGTDTQYF	TGCAGTGCTAGAGAGCACCTTGCAGGCACAGATACGCAGTATTTT
TRBJ2-7	many	TRBV29-1	-	CSVESVGKGDEQYF	TGCAGCGTTGAATCGGTGGGGAAGGGGGACGAGCAGTACTTC
TRBJ2-1	-	TRBV6-2/TRBV6-3	TRBD2	CASSRTSGGWNEQFF	TGTGCCAGCAGCCGAACTAGCGGGGGTTGGAATGAGCAGTTCTTC
TRBJ2-7	-	TRBV27	-	CASSFEGDYEQYF	TGTGCCAGCAGTTTTGAAGGAGACTACGAGCAGTACTTC
TRBJ2-2	-	TRBV12-3/TRBV12-4	-	CASSFTESFSGELFF	TGTGCCAGCAGTTTCACAGAATCCTTCTCCGGGGAGCTGTTTTTT
TRBJ2-1	few	TRBV4-1	-	CASSQVSGGASSYNEQFF	TGCGCCAGCAGCCAAGTGTCCGGCGGGGCGAGCTCCTACAATGAGCAGTTCTTC
TRBJ2-2	-	TRBV7-9	-	CASSPTQDSTGELFF	TGTGCCAGCAGCCCAACCCAGGACAGCACCGGGGAGCTGTTTTTT
TRBJ2-3	few	TRBV24-1	-	CATSDLGGDTDTQYF	TGTGCCACCAGTGATTTGGGCGGGGACACAGATACGCAGTATTTT
TRBJ2-5	few	TRBV7-8	-	CASSPSRLAPYQETQYF	TGTGCCAGCAGCCCCTCCCGGTTAGCTCCGTACCAAGAGACCCAGTACTTC
TRBJ2-2	many	TRBV24-1	TRBD2	CATSDPGLMNTGELFF	TGTGCCACCAGTGACCCGGGACTAATGAACACCGGGGAGCTGTTTTTT
TRBJ2-7	few	TRBV20-1	-	CSARGWGAYEQYF	TGCAGTGCTAGAGGATGGGGAGCCTACGAGCAGTACTTC
TRBJ2-7	-	TRBV6-5	-	CASSYSPVKGDEQYF	TGTGCCAGCAGTTACTCTCCGGTCAAAGGGGACGAGCAGTACTTC
TRBJ2-7	-	TRBV7-9	-	CASSLKTIYEQYF	TGTGCCAGCAGCTTAAAGACTATCTACGAGCAGTACTTC
TRBJ2-3	-	TRBV4-1	TRBD2	CASSQEGGLAGSTDTQYF	TGCGCCAGCAGCCAGGAGGGAGGACTAGCGGGGAGCACAGATACGCAGTATTTT
TRBJ2-3	-	TRBV7-2	-	CASSSYGGSDTQYF	TGTGCCAGCAGCTCTTACGGGGGAAGCGATACGCAGTATTTT
TRBJ2-3	many	TRBV6-4	TRBD1	CASSDSTGGADTQYF	TGTGCCAGCAGTGACTCCACAGGGGGCGCAGATACGCAGTATTTT
TRBJ2-1	many	TRBV5-1	-	CASSSGPSSYNEQFF	TGTGCCAGCAGCTCAGGACCGAGCTCCTACAATGAGCAGTTCTTC
TRBJ2-1	few	TRBV11-2	TRBD1	CASSSRQGGPEQFF	TGTGCCAGCAGCTCACGACAGGGGGGGCCGGAGCAGTTCTTC
TRBJ2-7	-	TRBV30	TRBD1	CAWSEGQGEYYEQYF	TGTGCCTGGAGTGAAGGACAGGGGGAATACTACGAGCAGTACTTC
TRBJ2-1	-	TRBV20-1	TRBD2	CSARVLAVSYNEQFF	TGCAGTGCTAGAGTTCTAGCGGTCTCCTACAATGAGCAGTTCTTC
TRBJ2-5	few	TRBV20-1	TRBD1	CSATGQGRETQYF	TGCAGTGCTACGGGACAGGGTAGAGAGACCCAGTACTTC
TRBJ2-1	-	TRBV20-1	TRBD1	CSARQGAVNEQFF	TGCAGTGCTCGACAGGGGGCGGTCAATGAGCAGTTCTTC
TRBJ2-2	few	TRBV5-1	TRBD2	CATTGGANTGELFF	TGCGCCACTACCGGGGGGGCGAACACCGGGGAGCTGTTTTTT
TRBJ2-7	few	TRBV7-3	-	CASSPRTVPYEQYF	TGTGCCAGCAGCCCCAGGACAGTACCCTACGAGCAGTACTTC
TRBJ2-5	few	TRBV28	-	CASTISGDQETQYF	TGTGCCAGCACCATTTCTGGGGACCAAGAGACCCAGTACTTC